This T cell receptor (beta chain) was sequenced in a study of T cells in Graves' hyperthyroidism and ophthalmopathy (dated by TCRdb to between 2018 and 2021). Describing the broader study: Peripheral blood samples were taken at the time of initial diagnosis, prior to any treatment. A discovery cohort of about 100 patients, 43 with Graves' ophthalmopathy and more than 55 with stable Graves' hyperthyroidism, was used to find distinguishing TCR V-J signatures. Prospective prediction of ophthalmopathy was tested in an independent validation cohort consisting of fewer than 20 hyperthyroidism patients and more than 15 patients who later progressed to ophthalmopathy. Thyroid tissue and blood T-cell repertoires from about six Graves' hyperthyroidism patients were also compared in the study. TCR Vbeta CDR3 sequencing of some 140 peripheral blood samples (under 45 ophthalmopathy, under 80 hyperthyroidism and roughly 17 progressor patients) is reported in the paper. After sampling, hyperthyroidism patients received methimazole starting at 30 mg daily, and ophthalmopathy patients received high-dose intravenous methylprednisolone. The approximately 98 discovery patients were randomly divided into training and test sets at a 7:3 ratio. General study outcomes and caveats: A model built on a 13 V-J signature distinguished ophthalmopathy from stable hyperthyroidism, reaching 85% to 90% sensitivity and 81.08% specificity in cross-validation and 80%/75% in testing. Most expanded thyroid clonotypes (frequency above 0.001) were also detected in blood, a finding suggesting that blood repertoires may reflect thyroid immune responses. In validation, the model predicted progression to ophthalmopathy a median of roughly 6.5 months before onset, with over 55% sensitivity and about 72% specificity. Sample size was not statistically predetermined, and investigators were not blinded to group allocation.

This clonotype has more than one count but fewer than ten. Its antigen specificity is not known. Base qualities are missing; no much larger clone stands one base away. Graves' hyperthyroidism was defined as stable when no progression to ophthalmopathy occurred over 18 months of follow-up. The hyperthyroidism patients were between 18 and 65 years old and newly diagnosed, with a disease duration of less than 2 months. Exclusion was applied to patients with uncontrolled infections, other autoimmune diseases, pregnancy or lactation. Diagnoses were based on clinical symptoms, serum thyroxine and TRAb, thyroid ultrasound and orbital computed tomography. PBMCs were isolated from about 10 ml of fresh peripheral blood by Ficoll-Paque density gradient centrifugation. Total RNA was extracted using Trizol reagent, and RNA quality was assessed on an Agilent 2100 Bioanalyzer. The CDR3 contains 13 residues, cysteine and phenylalanine counted. The entry retains the CDR3 DNA only, 39 bases that are in frame from base 1. CDR1 and CDR2 (MNHNS, SASEGT) derive from the germline V gene. V loses 6 bases of germline sequence and J loses 4 bases, and the interval between the two ends is 9 bases.

TCR beta CDR3 regions were amplified from RNA transcripts. For the first round of RT-PCR on the TCR CDR3, the HTBI primer set was used together with the Qiagen OneStep RT-PCR kit. The libraries were constructed in a second round of multiplex PCR and then size-selected and purified. Paired-end sequencing of the libraries was performed with 100 bp reads on an Illumina HiSeq2000. As for how the authors treated the data: Raw data were processed with SOAPnuke, discarding reads with adapters, uncalled bases, mean Phred below 15, or no exact constant-primer or identifier match. High-quality paired reads were merged with COPE v1.2.5, and unique nucleotide sequences were defined as clonotypes. Clonotypes were aligned to IMGT TRBV, TRBD and TRBJ reference segments using MiTCR v1.1. Analysis was restricted to V-J combinations with a frequency above 0.0001, which covered roughly 99% of repertoires. The TCS score was defined as the ratio of F50 (clonal expansion) to E x V (chaos), calculated using BLOSUM62-based TCRdist between CDR3 peptides within each V-J. Welch's t-statistics and random forest reduced 500 to 650 V-J features to around 14, which were used in a naive Bayes classifier (R e1071). TCRdb reprocessed the public reads (quality trimming at Q25 with fastp, clone calling with MiXCR) and kept in-frame beta chains. Each entry merges the rows of one CDR3 protein and shows their most common DNA and genes. What appears here as the V and J calls and clone size reflects TCRdb's work, not the paper's. This sample comprises about 740,000 distinct CDR3 sequences, around 15% of them detected only once. The ten top clones hold about 9.4% of the sample.

This sequence was found in a woman between 18 and 29 years old with Graves' hyperthyroidism. Sequencing was carried out using blood. Recombination connected TRBV6-1 to TRBJ1-4; a weak D assignment points to TRBD1 (5 bases agree). The base sequence is TGTGCCAGCAGCAGGGCCAGTAATGAAAAACTGTTTTTT. Its product reads: CASSRASNEKLFF.